Shown below are 21 T cell receptor beta chains from a single sample sequenced in a study of PD-L1 blockade in urothelial cancer. Data came from immunoSEQ multiplex PCR; TCRdb stores just in-frame clones and leaves some out. The data hold almost 30,000 clones, with roughly 86% observed a single time. The sample in question was PBMCs, obtained around atezolizumab (anti-PD-L1) treatment. These receptors were collected from a man aged 45-60 years with urothelial cancer.

The chain uses TRBV4-1 and TRBJ2-2; 8 bases fit TRBD2. Germline V gene data show CDR1 as MGHRA and CDR2 as YSYEKL. The CDR3 is 20 residues long. Trimming cost V 2 bases and J 5 bases; bases outside gene matches: 19. The CDR3 sequence is CASSQTPFTSGSPRTGELFF. The CDR3 nucleotides are TGCGCCAGCAGCCAAACCCCTTTTACCAGCGGGAGCCCCCGGACCGGGGAGCTGTTTTTT.

This sequence joins TRBV6-5 and TRBJ2-3; a weak D match, TRBD1 (5 bases). Trimming pared 6 bases from V and 1 base from J, leaving 14 bases between. The CDR3 extends over 15 amino acids. Looked up from germline, CDR1 is MNHEY and CDR2 is SVGAGI. The CDR3 DNA is TGTGCCAGCAGGCGCGAAGGGGTTGGCACAGATACGCAGTATTTT. Translating gives CASRREGVGTDTQYF.

The J gene is TRBJ2-5, the V gene TRBV5-1, with 10 nucleotides matching TRBD2. The length of the CDR3 is 14 residues. V was pared by 2 bases and J by 5 bases, with 3 bases of the junction left unmatched. Germline V gives CDR1 SGHRS, CDR2 YFSETQ. The CDR3: CASSFTSGVETQYF. The CDR3 nucleotides read TGCGCCAGCAGCTTCACTAGCGGGGTTGAGACCCAGTACTTC.

This clone appeared a single time. V is TRBV11-3 and J is TRBJ2-1; 8 bases are shared with TRBD1. The V gene's germline CDR1 is SGHNT and CDR2 YENEEA. V lost 2 bases to trimming and J lost 0 bases; unmatched junction nucleotides: 6. The CDR3 totals 17 residues. For the CDR3, the DNA is TGTGCCAGCAGCTTACAGGGGGCTACGAGCTCCTACAATGAGCAGTTCTTC. This sequence encodes CASSLQGATSSYNEQFF.

The J gene is TRBJ2-2, the V gene TRBV6-6; D is undetermined. Trimming removed 5 bases from V and 4 bases from J, with 5 bases in between. The CDR3 runs to 12 residues. CDR1 and CDR2 from the germline V gene are MNHNY and SVGAGI (reference sequence). As DNA, the CDR3 is TGTGCCAGCAGTACCAGCACCGGGGAGCTGTTTTTT. Its protein is CASSTSTGELFF.

This chain joins TRBV7-2 and TRBJ2-2, with TRBD1 matching 8 bases. The CDR3 has 15 amino acids. Germline values: CDR1 SGHTA, CDR2 FQGNSA. Unmatched junction bases numbered 5, after V lost 4 bases and J lost 4 bases. CDR3 nucleotides: TGTGCCAGCAGCTCATCACAGGGGGGCACCGGGGAGCTGTTTTTT. This sequence encodes CASSSSQGGTGELFF.

V is TRBV27 and J is TRBJ2-7, with TRBD1 matching over 7 bases. The CDR3 contains 15 residues. The V segment lost 2 bases and the J segment 3 bases; nucleotides outside the gene matches: 7. Germline CDR1 is MNHEY and CDR2 is SMNVEV (reference sequence). CDR3 in amino acids: CASSLRGGRGYEQYF. In DNA, the CDR3 is TGTGCCAGCAGTTTAAGAGGGGGCAGGGGCTACGAGCAGTACTTC.

This chain connects TRBV28 to TRBJ2-2; possibly TRBD1 for D (5 bases). Deletions cut 7 bases from V and 6 bases from J, with 18 bases between. This CDR3 region has 15 residues. CDR1 MDHEN and CDR2 SYDVKM come from the germline V gene. Here the CDR3 DNA reads TGTGCCAGCACCTACCCAGGGTTGAGTGCCGGGGAGCTGTTTTTT. Translation: CASTYPGLSAGELFF.

This chain connects TRBV19 to TRBJ2-1; 7 bases map to TRBD1. The trim removed 3 bases at V and 0 bases at J, leaving 8 bases unmatched. Germline V gives CDR1 LNHDA, CDR2 SQIVND (reference sequence). The CDR3 has 17 amino acids. The CDR3 DNA reads as TGTGCCAGTAGTATTAGGGGACAGCTGAGCTCCTACAATGAGCAGTTCTTC. This encodes CASSIRGQLSSYNEQFF.

The chain combines TRBV4-1 with TRBJ1-3; D is perhaps TRBD1 (6 bases). The CDR3 length is 17 residues. Trimming pared 0 bases from V and 0 bases from J, leaving 12 bases between. The V gene's germline CDR1 is MGHRA and CDR2 YSYEKL. Here the CDR3 reads CASSQDGGPNSGNTIYF. CDR3 DNA sequence: TGCGCCAGCAGCCAAGACGGGGGGCCCAACTCTGGAAACACCATATATTTT.

The chain uses TRBV5-4 and TRBJ2-2; 7 bases match TRBD1. The length of the CDR3 is 15 residues. The trim removed 4 bases at V and 2 bases at J, leaving 5 bases unmatched. Germline loops: CDR1 SGHNT, CDR2 YYREEE (reference sequence). The chain's CDR3 is CASSLDRLNTGELFF. The CDR3 nucleotides read TGTGCCAGCAGCCTGGACAGGTTAAACACCGGGGAGCTGTTTTTT.

This clone was seen a single time. The rearrangement uses TRBV7-9 and TRBJ2-1; 10 nucleotides align to TRBD1. The CDR3 covers 16 residues. After removal of 6 bases from V and 4 bases from J, the junction contained 9 bases not matched to a gene. CDR1 is SEHNR, CDR2 FQNEAQ, per germline (reference sequence). The CDR3 DNA follows: TGTGCCAGCAGTTACCAGACAGGGGGCCCGTACAATGAGCAGTTCTTC. As protein: CASSYQTGGPYNEQFF.

CDR3 DNA sequence: TGCAGCGTCGAGACCGGGACACGGCGGTACTTC. This translates into CSVETGTRRYF. The chain combines TRBV29-1 with TRBJ2-7; possible D gene TRBD1, 6 bases. Germline V gene data show CDR1 as SQVTM and CDR2 as ANQGSEA. This CDR3 region has 11 residues. Trimming shortened V by 6 bases and J by 12 bases, and 18 bases separated the two germline ends.

The chain employs TRBV2 and TRBJ2-7; D unclear. Germline V gene lookup returns CDR1 SNHLY and CDR2 FYNNEI. The CDR3 is 10 residues long. Trimming took 5 bases from V and 4 from J, leaving 3 bases between them. The chain's CDR3 is CASSSYEQYF. DNA for the CDR3: TGTGCCAGCAGTTCTTACGAGCAGTACTTC.

The J gene is TRBJ2-7, the V gene TRBV10-1, with D possibly matching TRBD1 (6 bases). In germline, CDR1 is WNHNN, CDR2 SYGVQD (reference sequence). The CDR3 extends over 16 amino acids. Trimming took off 4 bases at V and 3 bases at J, with 19 bases between the two ends. CDR3 in DNA: TGCGCCAGCAGTGGGACCCAAAACAGGGTACTCTACGAGCAGTACTTC. Residues: CASSGTQNRVLYEQYF.

The chain uses TRBV5-4 and TRBJ2-7; tentative D call: TRBD1 (5 bases). Trimming took 4 bases from V and 3 from J, leaving 17 bases between them. The CDR3 consists of 15 residues. Germline-derived CDR1 and CDR2 are SGHNT and YYREEE (reference sequence). This CDR3 is CASSLETAALYEQYF. The CDR3 coding sequence is TGTGCCAGCAGCCTAGAGACAGCCGCACTCTACGAGCAGTACTTC.

The gene calls are TRBV2 and TRBJ2-2; 8 bases map to TRBD2. The CDR3 contains 15 residues. V lost 2 bases and J lost 5; bases outside the gene matches: 4. Germline CDR1 and CDR2: SNHLY and FYNNEI. The CDR3 spells CASSEPGGGTGELFF. Written as DNA, the CDR3 is TGTGCCAGCAGTGAACCGGGAGGGGGTACCGGGGAGCTGTTTTTT.

CDR3 in amino acids: CASSLAPGLLIQETQYF. The CDR3 DNA is TGTGCCAGCAGTTTAGCGCCGGGACTTTTGATACAAGAGACCCAGTACTTC. The chain employs TRBV28 and TRBJ2-5; TRBD2 is a possible D gene (6 bases). The CDR3 has 17 amino acids. The germline CDR1 and CDR2 sequences are MDHEN and SYDVKM. The germline V and J ends were trimmed by 2 bases and 2 bases, with 18 bases remaining between them. Drawing the rest from reference TRBV28 and TRBJ2-5, the complete variable domain is DVKVTQSSRYLVKRTGEKVFLECVQDMDHENMFWYRQDPGLGLRLIYFSYDVKMKEKGDIPEGYSVSREKKERFSLILESASTNQTSMYLCASSLAPGLLIQETQYFGPGTRLLVL.

The V gene is TRBV5-4, the J gene TRBJ2-6; TRBD1 aligns across 9 bases. The trim removed 5 bases at V and 0 bases at J, leaving 6 bases unmatched. Germline CDR1 SGHNT, CDR2 YYREEE (reference sequence). CDR3 length: 17 amino acids. The CDR3 region is CASRPGQGNSGANVLTF. In DNA, the CDR3 is TGTGCCAGCAGACCGGGACAGGGAAACTCTGGGGCCAACGTCCTGACTTTC.

V and J are TRBV4-3 and TRBJ2-2; D remains ambiguous. The V end was cut by 0 bases, the J end by 5 bases, with 4 bases between. The germline V gene has CDR1 LGHNA and CDR2 YSLEER. This CDR3 has 13 amino acids. CDR3 protein: CASSQDETGELFF. In DNA form, the CDR3 reads TGCGCCAGCAGCCAAGATGAGACCGGGGAGCTGTTTTTT.

The chain employs TRBV28 and TRBJ2-1; a weak D match, TRBD1 (5 bases). Per the germline V gene, CDR1 is MDHEN and CDR2 is SYDVKM. The CDR3 has 14 residues. The V end was cut by 1 base, the J end by 12 bases, with 16 bases between. CDR3 sequence: CASSLSRAVRGQFF. CDR3 in DNA: TGTGCCAGCAGTTTATCTCGTGCGGTTAGGGGGCAGTTCTTC. Supplemented by reference TRBV28 and TRBJ2-1, the full variable domain reads DVKVTQSSRYLVKRTGEKVFLECVQDMDHENMFWYRQDPGLGLRLIYFSYDVKMKEKGDIPEGYSVSREKKERFSLILESASTNQTSMYLCASSLSRAVRGQFFGPGTRLTVL.